The clone carrying this T cell receptor (beta chain) was seen ten or more times. What it binds is unknown. This record comes from a study of T cell repertoires in cytomegalovirus infection. Study-level background: Evidence of both CMV infection and a matching HLA type came from public TCR beta signatures.

Study outcomes and limitations: The response measured ex vivo was dominated by TCR beta clonotypes (HLA-C-restricted and CMV-specific). Accumulated public TCR beta family frequency recognized individuals carrying CMV together with the relevant HLA.

MiXCR was run by TCRdb on the reads, yielding one entry per CDR3 protein. This table has a few hundred thousand distinct CDR3 sequences, roughly a sixth appearing once. The clonotype originates from a human donor in good health (CMV status not recorded). Some clones in this sample may be carry-over from other donors' samples. The material sequenced was PBMCs.

The CDR3 protein is CASSYSRSRYEQYF. The CDR3 nucleotides read TGTGCCAGCAGTTACTCCAGAAGCCGCTACGAGCAGTACTTC. The chain combines TRBV6-5 with TRBJ2-7; no definite D call. CDR1 MNHEY and CDR2 SVGAGI come from the germline V gene. This CDR3 contains 14 residues. V gave up 0 bases and J gave up 3 bases, with 9 bases separating them.